This T cell receptor (beta chain) was observed in a study of OX40 agonist ivuxolimab in advanced cancers. About the study: Patients were dosed with the agonistic anti-OX40 (CD134) antibody ivuxolimab. Administration of intravenous ivuxolimab to patients occurred every 2 weeks at 0.01 to 10 mg/kg.

The repertoire was sequenced with immunoSEQ multiplex PCR; TCRdb's copy has only in-frame clones and lacks some. Here the sample spans approximately 90,000 clones, about 89% being singletons. A word on this clone: Its antigen is undetermined.

The study's findings and limits: CD8+ T cells averaged more expanded clones than CD4+.

Germline CDR1 LNHNV, CDR2 YYDKDF (reference sequence). Trimming stripped 0 bases from V and 6 bases from J, with 15 bases between. The CDR3 sequence is 15 residues long. The receptor was isolated from an adult with an advanced solid tumor such as melanoma, head and neck, liver or kidney cancer. The chain employs TRBV15 and TRBJ2-7; possibly TRBD2 for D (5 bases). The sequencing here drew on CD4+ or CD8+ T cells sorted from blood, taken in a trial of the OX40 agonist ivuxolimab. The CDR3 nucleotides are TGTGCCACCAGCAGAGATAGGAACAAACTAGGCGAGCAGTACTTC. The encoded protein is CATSRDRNKLGEQYF.